This TCR beta chain derives from a study of blood T cell repertoires in COVID-19. The protocol was immunoSEQ multiplex PCR, while the TCRdb copy is restricted to in-frame clones and leaves out a portion. The sample includes around 300,000 clones, about 88% of them seen just once. Germline-derived CDR1 and CDR2 are SGHAT and FQNNGV. J gave up 4 bases and V 0 bases, and 9 bases lay outside the gene matches. The CDR3 covers 16 residues. The sequence was obtained from a woman between 70 and 85 years old with COVID-19, enrolled during active disease. Sequencing was done on a sample of peripheral blood. V is TRBV11-2 and J is TRBJ2-7; 7 bases agree with TRBD1. CDR3 sequence reads: CASSLDLSRGQYEQYF. The CDR3 DNA follows: TGTGCCAGCAGCTTAGATCTTAGTAGGGGGCAGTACGAGCAGTACTTC.